This TCR beta chain was obtained from a study of beta chain features in type 1 diabetes. Study-level points and caveats: Type 1 diabetes patients had moderately but significantly shorter TCRB CDR3s in all four CD4+ subsets.

V was cut by 0 bases and J by 10 bases, with 8 bases left in between. The CDR3 runs 12 residues. The germline V gene has CDR1 SGHDT and CDR2 YYEEEE. Reverse transcribing all isolated RNA meant expressed TCRB transcripts were sequenced. TCRdb keeps only in-frame clones here, not all; method: immunoSEQ multiplex PCR. In the table there are about 660,000 clones, around 15% of which are singletons. A note on this clone: The antigen is undetermined.

The chain links TRBV5-6 to TRBJ2-4; D not resolved. Sequencing was performed on naive CD4+ T cells from blood. The TCR was taken from a young man with type 1 diabetes. Here the CDR3 reads CASSLGQLIQYF. The CDR3 coding sequence is TGTGCCAGCAGCTTGGGGCAGCTAATTCAGTACTTC.